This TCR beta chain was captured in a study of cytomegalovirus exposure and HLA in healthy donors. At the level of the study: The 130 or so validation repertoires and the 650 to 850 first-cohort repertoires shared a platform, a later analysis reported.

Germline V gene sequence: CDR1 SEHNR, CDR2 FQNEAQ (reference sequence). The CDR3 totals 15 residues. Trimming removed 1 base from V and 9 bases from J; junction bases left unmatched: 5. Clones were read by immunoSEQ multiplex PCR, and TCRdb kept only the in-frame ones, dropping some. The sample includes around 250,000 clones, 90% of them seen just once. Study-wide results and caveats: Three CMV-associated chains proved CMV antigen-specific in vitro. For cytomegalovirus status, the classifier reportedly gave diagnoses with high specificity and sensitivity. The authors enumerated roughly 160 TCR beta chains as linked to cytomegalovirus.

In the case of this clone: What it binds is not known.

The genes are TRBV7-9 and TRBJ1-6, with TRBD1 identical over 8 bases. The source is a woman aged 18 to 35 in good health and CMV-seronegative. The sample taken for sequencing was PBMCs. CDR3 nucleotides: TGTGCCAGCAGCTTAGATTGGACAGGGTTTTCACCCCTCCACTTT. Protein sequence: CASSLDWTGFSPLHF.